This paragraph covers one TCR beta chain sequence. Its antigen is currently unknown. The study pooled second doses at about 4 or about 12 weeks. The data are from a study of T cell responses to AZD1222 COVID-19 vaccine. This CDR3 comprises 14 residues. Looked up from germline, CDR1 is SGHTA and CDR2 is FQGNSA. V was cut by 5 bases and J by 6 bases, with 15 bases left in between. Repertoires were generated with immunoSEQ multiplex PCR, while TCRdb's copy carries only in-frame clones and drops some. This table holds about 25,000 clones, roughly 84% found once. Study-wide points: A mostly white British donor set with more females was recruited, and clonal diversity was possibly underestimated. Only after the peak T cell response were repertoires sampled. Reports say nearly half of spike-specific TCRs go after unmutated variant regions.

The source was peripheral blood, collected 28 days after the second AZD1222 dose. V usage is TRBV7-2 and J usage is TRBJ2-3; a possible D gene is TRBD2 (6 bases). The clonotype originates from an adult who received the AZD1222 COVID-19 vaccine. CDR3 protein: CASSLTGGLDTQYF. DNA of the CDR3: TGTGCCAGCAGCCTCACCGGGGGTTTGGATACGCAGTATTTT.